This T cell receptor (beta chain) was found in a study of T cell changes during pregnancy in multiple sclerosis. TCRdb keeps only in-frame clones here, not all; method: immunoSEQ multiplex PCR. The sample records under 70,000 clones, 91% being singletons. Germline V lookup: CDR1 LGHNA, CDR2 YSLEER. This CDR3 has 14 residues. Between the trimmed V and J ends, which lost 2 bases and 5 bases, there was a span of 12 bases. The chain has TRBV4-3 and TRBJ1-2; D gene unclear. The source of this sequence is a female donor in good health, enrolled as a control in a pregnancy study. This specimen consisted of peripheral blood, obtained after pregnancy. This chain's CDR3 is CASSQFRGGYGYTF. CDR3 nucleotide sequence: TGCGCCAGCAGCCAATTCCGGGGTGGGTATGGCTACACCTTC.